This T cell receptor beta chain was found in a study of T cell repertoires in cytomegalovirus infection (dated by TCRdb to about 2019). Notes on the research overall: Donor HLA type was relevant to the analysis, as public TCR beta signatures indicated carriage of CMV infection together with the matching HLA type. What the research found in general, with its limitations: The ex vivo response was dominated by HLA-C-restricted CMV-specific TCR beta clonotypes, and the single most frequent clonotype in two of eight donors was supplied by these HLA-C-restricted clonotypes. In both this cohort and an independent cohort of 350 or so donors, the cumulative frequency of public TCR beta family members distinguished carriers of CMV infection plus the relevant HLA type.

This clonotype showed up just a few times. It lacks a known antigen. Base quality data are lacking; no much larger clone is found one base away. V trim: 3 bases; J trim: 6 bases; unmatched bases: 10. As encoded in the germline V gene, CDR1 is SGDLS while CDR2 is YYNGEE. Spanning cysteine to phenylalanine, the CDR3 consists of 15 amino acids. The CDR3 DNA has 45 bases and is translated from base 1. Reads for this sample came from an Illumina HiSeq 1500. The public sequencing data were trimmed at Q25 with fastp and processed into clonotypes with MiXCR by TCRdb, which kept only in-frame beta chains. Every CDR3 protein is listed once, alongside the most common genes and DNA of its rows. Here the sample has around 530,000 distinct CDR3 sequences; 16% occur a single time. Roughly a quarter of the sample is taken by the ten largest.

Sample: CD8+ T cells from PBMCs. The receptor comes from a human donor in good health (CMV status not recorded). Some clones in this sample may be carry-over from other donors' samples. The chain couples TRBV9 to TRBJ2-7, and 9 bases in between align with TRBD1. CDR3 loop: CASSASGTGTGEQYF. The sequenced DNA is TGTGCCAGCAGCGCCTCGGGGACAGGGACAGGCGAGCAGTACTTC.